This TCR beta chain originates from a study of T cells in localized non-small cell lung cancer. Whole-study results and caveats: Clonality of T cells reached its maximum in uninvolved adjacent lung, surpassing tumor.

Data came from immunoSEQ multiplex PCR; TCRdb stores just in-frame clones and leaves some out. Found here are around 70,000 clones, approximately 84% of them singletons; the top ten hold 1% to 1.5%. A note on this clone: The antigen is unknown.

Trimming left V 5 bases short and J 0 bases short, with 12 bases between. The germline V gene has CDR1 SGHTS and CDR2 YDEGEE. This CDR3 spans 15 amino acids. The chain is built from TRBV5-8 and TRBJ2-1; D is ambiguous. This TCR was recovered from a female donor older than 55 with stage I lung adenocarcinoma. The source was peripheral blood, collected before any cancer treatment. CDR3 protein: CASSLPIDSYNEQFF. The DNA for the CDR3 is TGTGCCAGCAGTTTGCCTATAGACTCCTACAATGAGCAGTTCTTC.